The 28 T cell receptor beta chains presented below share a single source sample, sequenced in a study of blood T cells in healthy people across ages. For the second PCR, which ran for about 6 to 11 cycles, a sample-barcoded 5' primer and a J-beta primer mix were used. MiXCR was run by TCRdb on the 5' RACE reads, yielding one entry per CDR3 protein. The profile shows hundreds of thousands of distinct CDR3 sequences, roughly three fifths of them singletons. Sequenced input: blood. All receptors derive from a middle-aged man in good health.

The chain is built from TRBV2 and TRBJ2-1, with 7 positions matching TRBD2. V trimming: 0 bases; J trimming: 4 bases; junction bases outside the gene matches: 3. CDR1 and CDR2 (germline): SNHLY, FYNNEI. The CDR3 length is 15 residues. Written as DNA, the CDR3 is TGTGCCAGCAGTGAAGCCAGCGGGGCATACAATGAGCAGTTCTTC. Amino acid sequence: CASSEASGAYNEQFF. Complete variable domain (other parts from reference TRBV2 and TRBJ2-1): EPEVTQTPSHQVTQMGQEVILRCVPISNHLYFYWYRQILGQKVEFLVSFYNNEISEKSEIFDDQFSVERPDGSNFTLKIRSTKLEDSAMYFCASSEASGAYNEQFFGPGTRLTVL.

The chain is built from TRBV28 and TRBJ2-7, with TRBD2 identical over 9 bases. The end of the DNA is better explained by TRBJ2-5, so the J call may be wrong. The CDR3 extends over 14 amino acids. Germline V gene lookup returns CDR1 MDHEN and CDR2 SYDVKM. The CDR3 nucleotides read TGTGCCAGCGGTAGCGGGAGACCAGGAGAGACCCAGTACTTC. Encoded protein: CASGSGRPGETQYF.

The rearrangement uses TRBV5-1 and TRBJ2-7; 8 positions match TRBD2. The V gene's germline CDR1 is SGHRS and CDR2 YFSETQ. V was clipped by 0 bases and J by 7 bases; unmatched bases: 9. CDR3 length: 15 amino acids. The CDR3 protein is CASSLAGGVFNEQYF. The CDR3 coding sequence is TGCGCCAGCAGCTTGGCCGGGGGGGTGTTCAATGAGCAGTACTTC.

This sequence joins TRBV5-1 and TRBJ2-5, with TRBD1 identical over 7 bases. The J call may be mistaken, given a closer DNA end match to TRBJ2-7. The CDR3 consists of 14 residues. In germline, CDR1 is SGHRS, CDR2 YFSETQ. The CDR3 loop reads CASSSTQGSGEQYF. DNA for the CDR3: TGCGCCAGCAGCTCTACACAGGGGAGCGGCGAGCAGTACTTC.

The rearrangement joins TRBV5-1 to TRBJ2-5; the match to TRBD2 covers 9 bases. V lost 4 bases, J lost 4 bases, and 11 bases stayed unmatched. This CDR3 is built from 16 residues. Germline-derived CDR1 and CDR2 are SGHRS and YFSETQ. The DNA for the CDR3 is TGCGCCAGCAGCGAGCCCCTAGCGGGATCATCAGAGACCCAGTACTTC. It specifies CASSEPLAGSSETQYF.

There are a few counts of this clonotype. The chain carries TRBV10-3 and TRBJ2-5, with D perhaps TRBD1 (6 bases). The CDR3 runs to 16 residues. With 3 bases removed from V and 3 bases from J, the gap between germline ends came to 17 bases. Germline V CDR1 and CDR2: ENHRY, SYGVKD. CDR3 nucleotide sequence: TGTGCCATCAGTGAAAGTTCGAGTACAGGGAAAGAGACCCAGTACTTC. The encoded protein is CAISESSSTGKETQYF.

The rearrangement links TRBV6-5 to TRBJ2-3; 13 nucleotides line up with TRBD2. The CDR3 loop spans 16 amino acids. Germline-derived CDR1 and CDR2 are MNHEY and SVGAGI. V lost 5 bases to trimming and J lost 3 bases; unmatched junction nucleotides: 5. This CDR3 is CASSTGTSGVTDTQYF. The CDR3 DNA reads TGTGCCAGCAGTACCGGGACTAGCGGGGTGACAGATACGCAGTATTTT.

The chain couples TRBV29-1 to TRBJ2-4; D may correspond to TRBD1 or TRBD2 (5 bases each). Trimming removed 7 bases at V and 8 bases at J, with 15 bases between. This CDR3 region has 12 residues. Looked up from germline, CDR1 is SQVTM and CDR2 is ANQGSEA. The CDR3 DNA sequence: TGCAGCGCTGCAGGGACGATTGACATTCAGTACTTC. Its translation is CSAAGTIDIQYF.

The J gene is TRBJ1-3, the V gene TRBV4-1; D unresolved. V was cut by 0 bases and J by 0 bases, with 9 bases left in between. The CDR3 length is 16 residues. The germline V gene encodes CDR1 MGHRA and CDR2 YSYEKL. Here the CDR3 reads CASSQERTSSGNTIYF. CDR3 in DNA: TGCGCCAGCAGCCAAGAAAGGACGTCCTCTGGAAACACCATATATTTT.

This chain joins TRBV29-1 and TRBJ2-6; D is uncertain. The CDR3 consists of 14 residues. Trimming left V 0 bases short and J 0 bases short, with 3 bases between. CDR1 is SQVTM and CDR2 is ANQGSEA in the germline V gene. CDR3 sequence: CSVEDSSGANVLTF. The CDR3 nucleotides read TGCAGCGTTGAAGACAGCTCTGGGGCCAACGTCCTGACTTTC.

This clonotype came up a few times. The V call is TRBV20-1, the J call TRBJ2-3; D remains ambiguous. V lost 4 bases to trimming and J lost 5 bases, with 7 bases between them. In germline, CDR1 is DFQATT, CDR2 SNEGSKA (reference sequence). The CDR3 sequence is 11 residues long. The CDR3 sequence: CSAKLGDTQYF. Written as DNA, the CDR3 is TGCAGTGCTAAGTTAGGAGATACGCAGTATTTT.

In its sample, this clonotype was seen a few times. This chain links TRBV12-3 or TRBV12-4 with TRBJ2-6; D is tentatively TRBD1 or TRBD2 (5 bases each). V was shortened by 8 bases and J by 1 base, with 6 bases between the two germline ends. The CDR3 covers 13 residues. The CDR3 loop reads CASWGSGANVLTF. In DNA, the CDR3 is TGTGCCAGCTGGGGGTCTGGGGCCAACGTCCTGACTTTC.

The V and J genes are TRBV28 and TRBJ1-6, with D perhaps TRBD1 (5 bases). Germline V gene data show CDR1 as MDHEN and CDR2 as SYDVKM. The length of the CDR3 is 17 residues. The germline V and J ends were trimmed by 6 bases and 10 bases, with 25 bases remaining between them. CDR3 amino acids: CASSEFGGKGIESPLHF. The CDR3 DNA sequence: TGTGCCAGCAGCGAGTTCGGGGGAAAGGGGATAGAGTCACCCCTCCACTTT.

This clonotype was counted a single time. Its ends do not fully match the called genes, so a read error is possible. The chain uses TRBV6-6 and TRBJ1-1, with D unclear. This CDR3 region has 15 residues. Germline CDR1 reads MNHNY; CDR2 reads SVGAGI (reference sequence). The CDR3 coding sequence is TGTGCCTGCAGTTACTCGGACCCCGGAGGCACTGAAGCTTTCTTT. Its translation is CACSYSDPGGTEAFF.

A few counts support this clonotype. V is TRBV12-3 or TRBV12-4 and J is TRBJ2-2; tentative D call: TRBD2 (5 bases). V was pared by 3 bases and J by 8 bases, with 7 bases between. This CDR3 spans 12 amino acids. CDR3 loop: CASSLRVGELFF. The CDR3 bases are TGTGCCAGCAGTTTGCGGGTGGGGGAGCTGTTTTTT.

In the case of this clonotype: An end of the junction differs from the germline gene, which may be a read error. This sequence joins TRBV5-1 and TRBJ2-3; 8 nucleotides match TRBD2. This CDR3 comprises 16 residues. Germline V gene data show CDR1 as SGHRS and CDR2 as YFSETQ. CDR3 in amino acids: CVSSFLAGGRTDTQYF. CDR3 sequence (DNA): TGCGTCAGCAGCTTTCTTGCGGGGGGCCGCACAGATACGCAGTATTTT.

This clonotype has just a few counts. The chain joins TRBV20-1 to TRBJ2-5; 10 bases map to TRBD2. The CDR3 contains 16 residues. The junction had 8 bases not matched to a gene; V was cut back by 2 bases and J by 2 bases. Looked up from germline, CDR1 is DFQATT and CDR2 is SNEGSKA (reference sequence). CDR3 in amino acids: CSARTARGLAQETQYF. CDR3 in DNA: TGCAGTGCTAGAACCGCTAGGGGACTAGCGCAAGAGACCCAGTACTTC.

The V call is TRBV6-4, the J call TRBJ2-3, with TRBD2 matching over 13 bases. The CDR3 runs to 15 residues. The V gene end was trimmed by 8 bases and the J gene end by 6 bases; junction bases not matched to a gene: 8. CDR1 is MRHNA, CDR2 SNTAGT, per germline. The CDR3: CASCELAGGLDTQYF. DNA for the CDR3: TGTGCCAGCTGCGAACTAGCGGGGGGGCTCGATACGCAGTATTTT.

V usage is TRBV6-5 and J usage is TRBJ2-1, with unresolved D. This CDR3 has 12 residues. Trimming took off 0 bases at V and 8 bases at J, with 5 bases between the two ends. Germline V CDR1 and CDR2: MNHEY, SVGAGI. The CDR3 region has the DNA TGTGCCAGCAGTTACTCGGTCCATGAGCAGTTCTTC. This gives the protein CASSYSVHEQFF.

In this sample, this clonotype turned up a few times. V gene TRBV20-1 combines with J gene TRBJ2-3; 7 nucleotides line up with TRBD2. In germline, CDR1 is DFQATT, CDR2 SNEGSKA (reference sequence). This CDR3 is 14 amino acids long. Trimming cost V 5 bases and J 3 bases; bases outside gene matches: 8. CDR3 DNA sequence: TGCAGTGCTCAGAGCGGGGACGTTACAGATACGCAGTATTTT. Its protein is CSAQSGDVTDTQYF.

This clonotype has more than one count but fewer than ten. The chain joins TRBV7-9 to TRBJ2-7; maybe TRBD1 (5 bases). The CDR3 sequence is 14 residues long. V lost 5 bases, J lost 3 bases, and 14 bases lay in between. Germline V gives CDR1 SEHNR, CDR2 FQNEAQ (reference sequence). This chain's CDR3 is CASSPVGRDYEQYF. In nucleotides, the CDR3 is TGTGCCAGCAGCCCCGTGGGCAGGGACTACGAGCAGTACTTC.

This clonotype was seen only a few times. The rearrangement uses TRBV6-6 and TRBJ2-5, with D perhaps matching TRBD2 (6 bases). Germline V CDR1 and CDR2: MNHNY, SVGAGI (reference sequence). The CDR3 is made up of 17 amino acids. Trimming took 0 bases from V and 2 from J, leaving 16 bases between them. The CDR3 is CASSYSVEGAGQETQYF. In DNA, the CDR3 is TGTGCCAGCAGTTACTCGGTTGAGGGAGCGGGTCAAGAGACCCAGTACTTC.

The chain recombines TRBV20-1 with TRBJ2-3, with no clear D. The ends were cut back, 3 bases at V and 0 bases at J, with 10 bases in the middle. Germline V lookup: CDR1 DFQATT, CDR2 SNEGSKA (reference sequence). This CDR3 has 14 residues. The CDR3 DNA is TGCAGTGCTAGTACCCAGTTGAGCACAGATACGCAGTATTTT. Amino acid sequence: CSASTQLSTDTQYF.

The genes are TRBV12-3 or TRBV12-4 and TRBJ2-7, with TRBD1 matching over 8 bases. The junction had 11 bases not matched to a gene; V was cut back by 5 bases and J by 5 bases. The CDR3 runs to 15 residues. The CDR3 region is CASSPSDRGSDEQYF. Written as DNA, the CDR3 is TGTGCCAGCAGTCCCTCTGACAGGGGAAGCGACGAGCAGTACTTC.

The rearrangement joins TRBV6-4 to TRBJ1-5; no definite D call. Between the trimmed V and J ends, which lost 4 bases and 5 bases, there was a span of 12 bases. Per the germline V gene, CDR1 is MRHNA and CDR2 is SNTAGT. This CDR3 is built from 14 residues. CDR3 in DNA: TGTGCCAGCAGTGGCTGGAGGCAAGATCAGCCCCAGCATTTT. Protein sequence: CASSGWRQDQPQHF.

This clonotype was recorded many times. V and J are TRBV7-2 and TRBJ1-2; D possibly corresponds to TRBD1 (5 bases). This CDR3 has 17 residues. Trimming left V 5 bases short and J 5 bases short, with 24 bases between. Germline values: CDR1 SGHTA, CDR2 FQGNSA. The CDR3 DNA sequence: TGTGCCAGCAGCAAAGGCGGGGGGGAGGGCAGCCCTTATGGCTACACCTTC. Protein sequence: CASSKGGGEGSPYGYTF.

The CDR3 reads CASSLPDRGERTDTQYF. The CDR3 coding sequence is TGTGCCAGCAGTTTACCGGACAGGGGAGAGAGAACAGATACGCAGTATTTT. The chain has TRBV12-3 or TRBV12-4 and TRBJ2-3, with 9 bases aligning to TRBD1. The CDR3 covers 17 residues. The V gene end was trimmed by 2 bases and the J gene end by 3 bases; junction bases not matched to a gene: 9.

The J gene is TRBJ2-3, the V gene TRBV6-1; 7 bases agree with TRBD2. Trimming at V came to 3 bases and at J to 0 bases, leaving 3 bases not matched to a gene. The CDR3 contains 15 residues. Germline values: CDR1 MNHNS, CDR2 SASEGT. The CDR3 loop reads CASSETGGSTDTQYF. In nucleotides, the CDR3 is TGTGCCAGCAGTGAGACGGGGGGTAGCACAGATACGCAGTATTTT.